Many counts were recorded for the clone carrying this TCR beta chain. The antigen is undetermined. The junction shows a germline mismatch at one end, possibly a read error. TCRdb re-analysed the RT-PCR reads in MiXCR, keeping a single row per CDR3 protein. The table has around 480,000 distinct CDR3 sequences, roughly 9.8% seen once; the top ten hold 9.5% to 15%. This sample is part of a study of response to subunit inactivated influenza vaccine. Points from the study as a whole: The authors suggested that every seasonal influenza vaccination recruits few new T cells.

Germline CDR1 DFQATT, CDR2 SNEGSKA (reference sequence). This CDR3 has 13 amino acids. Sequenced material: PBMCs from blood, taken around seven weeks after vaccination. The TCR comes from a man aged 45 to 65 who received an inactivated influenza vaccine. V and J are TRBV20-1 and TRBJ2-7; D is possibly TRBD1 or TRBD2 (5 bases each). Here the CDR3 reads CSARGLEGPDVHF. The CDR3 DNA is TGCAGTGCTAGAGGATTAGAGGGACCTGACGTGCACTTC.